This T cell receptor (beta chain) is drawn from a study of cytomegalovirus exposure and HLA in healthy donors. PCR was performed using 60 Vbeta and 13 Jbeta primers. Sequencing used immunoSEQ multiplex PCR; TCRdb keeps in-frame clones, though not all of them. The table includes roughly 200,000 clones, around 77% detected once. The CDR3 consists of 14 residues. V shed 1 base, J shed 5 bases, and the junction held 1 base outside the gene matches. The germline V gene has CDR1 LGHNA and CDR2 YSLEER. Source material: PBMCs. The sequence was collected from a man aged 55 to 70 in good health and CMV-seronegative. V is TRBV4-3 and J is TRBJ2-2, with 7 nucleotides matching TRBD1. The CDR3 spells CASSQATGTGELFF. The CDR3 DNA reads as TGCGCCAGCAGCCAAGCGACAGGGACCGGGGAGCTGTTTTTT.